What follows is one T cell receptor beta chain and its context. This sample is part of a study of T cells in narcolepsy. The CDR3 is 15 residues long. V trimming: 3 bases; J trimming: 10 bases; junction bases outside the gene matches: 6. Germline CDR1 reads PRHDT; CDR2 reads FYEKMQ (reference sequence). Clones were read by immunoSEQ multiplex PCR, and TCRdb kept only the in-frame ones, dropping some. The sample includes around 27,000 clones, about four fifths of them seen just once. Sequenced material: CD45RA- memory CD4+ T cells from PBMCs. The TCR originated in a human donor with narcolepsy. The chain is built from TRBV13 and TRBJ2-1; TRBD2 matches 13 bases. CDR3 residues: CASSFGLAGEGEQFF. The CDR3 DNA follows: TGTGCCAGCAGCTTTGGACTAGCGGGAGAGGGAGAGCAGTTCTTC. Using reference TRBV13 and TRBJ2-1 for the parts outside the CDR3, the full variable domain is AAGVIQSPRHLIKEKRETATLKCYPIPRHDTVYWYQQGPGQDPQFLISFYEKMQSDKGSIPDRFSAQQFSDYHSELNMSSLELGDSALYFCASSFGLAGEGEQFFGPGTRLTVL.